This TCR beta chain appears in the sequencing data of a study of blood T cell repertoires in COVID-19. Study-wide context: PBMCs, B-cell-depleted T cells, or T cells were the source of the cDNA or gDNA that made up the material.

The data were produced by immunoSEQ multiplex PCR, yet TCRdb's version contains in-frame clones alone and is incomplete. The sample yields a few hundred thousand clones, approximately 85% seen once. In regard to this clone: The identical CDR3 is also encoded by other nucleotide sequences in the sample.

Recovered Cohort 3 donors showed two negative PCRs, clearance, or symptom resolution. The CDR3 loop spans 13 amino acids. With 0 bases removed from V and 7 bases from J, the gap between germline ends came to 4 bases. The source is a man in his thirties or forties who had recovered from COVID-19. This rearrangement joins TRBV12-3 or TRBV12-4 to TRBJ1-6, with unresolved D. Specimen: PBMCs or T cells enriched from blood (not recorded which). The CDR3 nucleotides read TGTGCCAGCAGTTTAGCCGGGAATTCACCCCTCCACTTT. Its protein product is CASSLAGNSPLHF.